The 19 T cell receptor beta chains listed next were all sequenced from one sample in a study of beta chain features in type 1 diabetes. Reverse transcribing all isolated RNA meant expressed TCRB transcripts were sequenced. The assay was immunoSEQ multiplex PCR, and TCRdb's table has in-frame clones only and misses some. The sample has hundreds of thousands of clones; approximately 30% are singletons. Sequencing input: naive CD4+ T cells from blood. All receptors come from a man aged 18 to 29 in good health.

V gene TRBV23-1 combines with J gene TRBJ2-6, with 14 bases lining up with TRBD2. TRBV23-1 is given ORF status, its function remaining uncertain. CDR3 length: 21 amino acids. The junction had 9 bases not matched to a gene; V was cut back by 2 bases and J by 0 bases. The CDR3 reads CASSQPGLAGGINSGANVLTF. The CDR3 nucleotides are TGCGCCAGCAGTCAACCCGGACTAGCGGGAGGCATCAACTCTGGGGCCAACGTCCTGACTTTC.

This clone has more than one count but fewer than ten. This sequence joins TRBV20-1 and TRBJ2-1, with 7 bases fitting TRBD2. The CDR3 sequence is 11 residues long. Germline assignment: CDR1 DFQATT and CDR2 SNEGSKA (reference sequence). The J segment lost 7 bases and the V segment lost 5 bases, leaving 2 bases of the junction unmatched. For the CDR3, the DNA is TGCAGTGCTGGGACTACTAATGAGCAGTTCTTC. Amino acid sequence: CSAGTTNEQFF.

This clone came up a few times. CDR3 nucleotide sequence: TGTGCCTGGAAATGGGTGGGGGTGAACACTGAAGCTTTCTTT. Protein product: CAWKWVGVNTEAFF. The chain has TRBV30 and TRBJ1-1, with D possibly matching TRBD1 (5 bases). CDR3 size: 14 residues. Germline assignment: CDR1 GTSNPN and CDR2 SVGIG (reference sequence). Trimming cost V 4 bases and J 0 bases, with 12 bases left between them.

The rearrangement links TRBV18 to TRBJ1-1; 8 bases fit TRBD1. The CDR3 covers 15 residues. Unmatched junction bases numbered 4, after V lost 4 bases and J lost 0 bases. Germline assignment: CDR1 KGHSH and CDR2 LQKENI. CDR3 nucleotides: TGTGCCAGCTCACGCTCGGACAGGGTGAACACTGAAGCTTTCTTT. It yields the protein CASSRSDRVNTEAFF.

This sequence joins TRBV5-1 and TRBJ2-7; no definite D call. This CDR3 comprises 13 residues. Germline CDR1 is SGHRS and CDR2 is YFSETQ. Trimming shortened V by 3 bases and J by 4 bases, and 11 bases separated the two germline ends. The CDR3 DNA sequence: TGCGCCAGCAGCTCCTCCCCGGAGTACGAGCAGTACTTC. Residues: CASSSSPEYEQYF.

The V and J genes are TRBV7-3 and TRBJ2-1; a possible D gene is TRBD1 (6 bases). The V end lost 0 bases, the J end lost 2 bases, and 8 bases lay between the germline ends. The CDR3 is 15 amino acids. Germline V gene sequence: CDR1 SGHTA, CDR2 FQGTGA. The CDR3 DNA reads as TGTGCCAGCAGCTTAACAGGGGGTACCTACAATGAGCAGTTCTTC. Its protein is CASSLTGGTYNEQFF.

This chain uses TRBV9 with TRBJ2-5; D might be TRBD1 or TRBD2, each matching 6 bases. The CDR3 contains 14 residues. V lost 0 bases and J 4 bases, leaving 10 bases between the germline ends. Germline V gene data show CDR1 as SGDLS and CDR2 as YYNGEE. The CDR3 protein is CASSVAGGLETQYF. The CDR3 nucleotides read TGTGCCAGCAGCGTAGCTGGGGGGCTAGAGACCCAGTACTTC.

This clone came up a few times. The chain couples TRBV15 to TRBJ2-1; 10 positions agree with TRBD2. The V segment lost 2 bases and the J segment 8 bases; nucleotides outside the gene matches: 6. CDR3 length equals 15 residues. Germline V CDR1 and CDR2: LNHNV, YYDKDF (reference sequence). The DNA for the CDR3 is TGTGCCACCAGCAGAAGGCTAGCGGGAGACTATGAGCAGTTCTTC. It encodes CATSRRLAGDYEQFF.

The table lists this clone with a few counts. This CDR3 is CSVEDRDKQYF. In DNA, the CDR3 is TGCAGCGTCGAGGACAGGGACAAGCAGTACTTC. The chain is built from TRBV29-1 and TRBJ2-7, with 8 bases that match TRBD1. The trim removed 6 bases at V and 8 bases at J, leaving 6 bases unmatched. The V gene's germline CDR1 is SQVTM and CDR2 ANQGSEA. CDR3 size: 11 residues.

The chain is built from TRBV27 and TRBJ2-5, with D possibly being TRBD1 (6 bases). The V end lost 5 bases, the J end lost 1 base, and 17 bases lay between the germline ends. The CDR3 length is 16 residues. Germline-derived CDR1 and CDR2 are MNHEY and SMNVEV (reference sequence). The CDR3 nucleotides read TGTGCCAGCAGTCCGACTGGCAGGGGTGGCCAAGAGACCCAGTACTTC. Protein product: CASSPTGRGGQETQYF.

The gene calls are TRBV15 and TRBJ1-4; the match to TRBD1 covers 12 bases. CDR3 size: 15 residues. Germline trimming cut 3 bases from V and 8 bases from J; bases unmatched to any gene: 4. Germline assignment: CDR1 LNHNV and CDR2 YYDKDF (reference sequence). The CDR3 protein is CATSRAGQGAEKLFF. Here the CDR3 DNA reads TGTGCCACCAGCAGGGCGGGACAGGGGGCCGAAAAACTGTTTTTT.

This clone appeared a single time. This chain links TRBV4-2 with TRBJ2-1, with 8 positions matching TRBD2. The ends lost 0 bases at V and 7 bases at J; junction bases unmatched: 8. Germline V gene sequence: CDR1 LGHNA, CDR2 YNFKEQ. The CDR3 runs 16 residues. CDR3 DNA sequence: TGTGCCAGCAGCCAAGATTACGCGACTAGCGTTAATGAGCAGTTCTTC. Translated: CASSQDYATSVNEQFF.

This clone was found a few times. The rearrangement links TRBV7-9 to TRBJ2-1, with TRBD2 matching over 8 bases. The germline V gene has CDR1 SEHNR and CDR2 FQNEAQ (reference sequence). V was pared by 5 bases and J by 3 bases, with 18 bases of the junction left unmatched. The CDR3 has 19 residues. In DNA form, the CDR3 reads TGTGCCAGCAGCACGGGACTAGTAAACTCCAAGCCCTTCTACAATGAGCAGTTCTTC. Amino acids: CASSTGLVNSKPFYNEQFF.

A single count supports this clone. The rearrangement uses TRBV5-6 and TRBJ2-1, with a possible D match to TRBD2 (5 bases). The germline CDR1 and CDR2 sequences are SGHDT and YYEEEE. The germline V and J ends were trimmed by 1 base and 6 bases, with 17 bases remaining between them. The CDR3 length is 16 residues. CDR3 in DNA: TGTGCCAGCAGCTTGTTCGGCCGAGACGGGGTCAATGAGCAGTTCTTC. Amino acid sequence: CASSLFGRDGVNEQFF.

This clone was seen more than once but under ten times. This chain joins TRBV5-1 and TRBJ2-5; 7 bases map to TRBD2. Per the germline V gene, CDR1 is SGHRS and CDR2 is YFSETQ. The CDR3 covers 15 residues. V gave up 4 bases and J gave up 4 bases; unmatched junction bases: 10. The CDR3 spells CASSDLAGRGETQYF. CDR3 nucleotide sequence: TGCGCCAGCAGCGATTTAGCGGGCCGAGGAGAGACCCAGTACTTC.

The chain couples TRBV30 to TRBJ1-5; D gene ambiguous. This CDR3 has 15 residues. V lost 3 bases and J lost 4, with 16 bases in between. CDR1 is GTSNPN, CDR2 SVGIG, per germline (reference sequence). The CDR3 region is CAWRGKVRENQPQHF. CDR3 nucleotide sequence: TGTGCCTGGAGGGGCAAGGTCCGGGAGAATCAGCCCCAGCATTTT. Together with reference TRBV30 and TRBJ1-5, the CDR3 gives the full variable domain: SQTIHQWPATLVQPVGSPLSLECTVEGTSNPNLYWYRQAAGRGLQLLFYSVGIGQISSEVPQNLSASRPQDRQFILSSKKLLLSDSGFYLCAWRGKVRENQPQHFGDGTRLSIL.

J is TRBJ2-7 and V is TRBV5-4, with 12 bases identical to TRBD1. The V segment lost 4 bases and the J segment 6 bases; nucleotides outside the gene matches: 11. The germline gives CDR1 SGHNT, CDR2 YYREEE (reference sequence). This CDR3 has 16 residues. DNA of the CDR3: TGTGCCAGCAGCCCGGAAGACCGGGACAGGGGGCTCGAGCAGTACTTC. Amino acid sequence: CASSPEDRDRGLEQYF.

This clone was found a few times. Additional DNA sequences in this sample encode the identical CDR3. V and J are TRBV30 and TRBJ2-1, with 10 positions matching TRBD2. With V trimmed by 3 bases and J by 0 bases, 2 bases remained unmatched. Germline V gene lookup returns CDR1 GTSNPN and CDR2 SVGIG (reference sequence). The CDR3 is 15 residues long. The CDR3 loop reads CAWSRLAGSYNEQFF. The DNA for the CDR3 is TGTGCCTGGAGCCGACTAGCGGGCTCCTACAATGAGCAGTTCTTC.

This chain links TRBV29-1 with TRBJ2-2, with a weak D call TRBD2 (5 bases). Trimming took off 0 bases at V and 5 bases at J, with 7 bases between the two ends. CDR1 SQVTM and CDR2 ANQGSEA come from the germline V gene. CDR3 length: 13 residues. The DNA for the CDR3 is TGCAGCGTTGAAGATGGGAGAACCGGGGAGCTGTTTTTT. Translation: CSVEDGRTGELFF.